Listed below are T cell receptor beta chains from one sample, sequenced in a study of T cell responses to AZD1222 COVID-19 vaccine. Sequenced by immunoSEQ multiplex PCR; TCRdb stores in-frame clones only, minus some. This sample has 95,000 to 110,000 clones; about 93% occur once, and the top ten carry 5%. The sample in question was peripheral blood, obtained on day 0 of AZD1222 vaccination. These receptors all stem from an adult in good health. Both conserved end residues are trimmed from each CDR3.

>TRBV6-2/TRBV6-3
ASSRGDNMADQPQH
>TRBV29-1
SVVGGRALEQY
>TRBV9
ASGETSGRSVYNEQF
>TRBV10-3
AINGHLSYEQY
>TRBV16
ASSPQSSISEKLF
>TRBV18
ASSPPTGGEQY
>TRBV18
ASCPLAGLSTDTQY
>TRBV4-2
ASSQDRGLAEAF
>TRBV14
ASSPKSQGTGAAQPQH
>TRBV3-1/TRBV3-2
ASSQVPGRAYNEQF
>TRBV18
ASSPPRFQETQY
>TRBV5-1
ASSLGAGEQY
>TRBV19
ASSPSGTGSYEQY
>TRBV2
ASRVRGMDTEAF
>TRBV25-1
ASSPRTGTEKLF
>TRBV18
ASSPPGGGNQPQH
>TRBV2
ASSEGTGVTGELF
>TRBV4-2
ASSQVGIPYEQY
>TRBV7-2
ASSLDRRSNQPQH
>TRBV12-3/TRBV12-4
ASLERAGYGYT
>TRBV7-2
ASTVGGIQETQY
>TRBV18
ASSPVSGSGEQF
>TRBV6-1
ASSEGTGGGRAPLH
>TRBV5-4
ASSLGGVMGTYEQY
>TRBV30
AWSPGLAGGEQF
>TRBV11-3
ASSLGGLVGYGYT
>TRBV2
ASLDRDEETQY
>TRBV5-1
ASSRGQGADIQY
>TRBV19
ASKGLGNSNQPQH
>TRBV11-3
ASSDNQETQY
>TRBV7-9
ASSLRASPDRYT
>TRBV12-3/TRBV12-4
ASSLGDRQPQH
>TRBV19
ASSTSALAGGSYEQF
>TRBV6-6
ASSDGLGETQY
>TRBV28
ASSIRRQPQH
>TRBV5-1
ASSLAGQGNAGELF
>TRBV21-1
ASSLDLASGSHGTDTQY
>TRBV20-1
SAPVSDTQY
>TRBV28
VTGRGSAGGIYEQY
>TRBV11-3
ASSARGSWGTGNTEAF
>TRBV27
ASSSRGLAGSPLH